This T cell receptor (beta chain) was sequenced in a study of blood T cell repertoires in COVID-19. Background on the study: Whether acute or convalescent, the COVID-19 samples came from the United States, Italy and Spain.

The CDR3 runs 15 residues. Germline CDR1 MDHEN, CDR2 SYDVKM. Trimming stripped 3 bases from V and 0 bases from J, with 9 bases between. Assay used: immunoSEQ multiplex PCR; TCRdb lists only in-frame clones, some missing. The sample records under 300,000 clones, roughly 80% being singletons. This chain joins TRBV28 and TRBJ1-5; no firm D call. The TCR comes from a woman aged 18-35 years with acute or convalescent COVID-19. Sequenced input: peripheral blood. Written as DNA, the CDR3 is TGTGCCAGCAGTTTCGGGGATTATAGCAATCAGCCCCAGCATTTT. Its translation is CASSFGDYSNQPQHF.